Sequencing of this T cell receptor beta chain was carried out in a study of blood T cell repertoires in COVID-19. On the study more broadly: The origin of the acute and convalescent COVID-19 samples was the United States, Italy and Spain. Sample material is recorded as cDNA or gDNA derived from T cells, B-cell-depleted T cells, or PBMCs.

The germline CDR1 and CDR2 sequences are MDHEN and SYDVKM. The CDR3 contains 15 residues. V lost 1 base and J 0 bases, leaving 7 bases between the germline ends. Original processing methods: The authors estimated nucleated cell counts from reference gene primer amplification. Some clones are missing from TCRdb's copy, which holds only in-frame ones; the method was immunoSEQ multiplex PCR. The D gene and trimming were derived from the DNA, and the V and J assignments and clone size from that table. The sample shows 150,000 to 200,000 clones, less than 85% of them seen only once. Sequenced: peripheral blood. This clonotype was obtained from a woman at least 80 years old with acute or convalescent COVID-19. V and J are TRBV28 and TRBJ1-3; D remains ambiguous. Here the CDR3 reads CASSLFTVSGNTIYF. DNA for the CDR3: TGTGCCAGCAGTTTATTTACAGTCTCTGGAAACACCATATATTTT.